The rows below give T cell receptor beta chains drawn from one sample of a study of cytomegalovirus exposure and HLA in healthy donors. Produced via immunoSEQ multiplex PCR; TCRdb's table is partial and in-frame only. The data contain roughly 120,000 clones, 74% of them singletons. Sequences were obtained from PBMCs. These receptor sequences come from a woman between 50 and 59 years old in good health and CMV-seropositive. Each CDR3 is given with its conserved first and last residue. Fields, in order: CDR3 protein, CDR3 DNA, V gene, D gene, J gene, clone size. D genes are given only for firm matches. Size tells how often a clone was seen (once, few, many) or the class of an expanded clone, and some rows leave it out.

CASSSAGTDVETQYF	TGCGCCAGCAGCAGCGCTGGGACAGACGTGGAGACCCAGTACTTC	TRBV5-1	TRBD1	TRBJ2-5	NA
CASRSPGGNSPLHF	TGCGCCAGCAGATCCCCCGGGGGGAATTCACCCCTCCACTTT	TRBV5-1	NA	TRBJ1-6	NA
CATKTGQGAQPQHF	TGTGCCACCAAAACCGGACAGGGAGCCCAGCCCCAGCATTTT	TRBV19	TRBD1	TRBJ1-5	NA
CASSIDPGWETQYF	TGTGCCAGTAGTATAGATCCGGGGTGGGAGACCCAGTACTTC	TRBV19	NA	TRBJ2-5	NA
CASSSTPGLAGGERFF	TGTGCCAGCAGCTCAACGCCGGGACTAGCGGGGGGAGAACGGTTCTTC	TRBV7-3	TRBD2	TRBJ2-1	NA
CASSYSDRGTEAFF	TGTGCCAGCAGTTACTCGGACAGAGGGACCGAAGCTTTCTTT	TRBV6-6	NA	TRBJ1-1	NA
CASSGDGPGQFF	TGTGCCAGCAGCGGGGATGGTCCGGGGCAGTTCTTC	TRBV2	NA	TRBJ2-1	few
CASSPPGRVQETQYF	TGTGCCAGCTCACCCCCGGGGAGGGTTCAAGAGACCCAGTACTTC	TRBV18	TRBD2	TRBJ2-5	NA
CASSGDKGRGTTNIQYF	TGTGCCAGCAGTGGGGACAAAGGACGAGGGACGACCAACATTCAGTACTTC	TRBV2	NA	TRBJ2-4	NA
CASKTGQGHSPLHF	TGTGCCAGCAAAACCGGACAGGGACATTCACCCCTCCACTTT	TRBV27	TRBD1	TRBJ1-6	NA
CASRAPDRGFEQYF	TGTGCCAGCAGGGCCCCCGACAGGGGATTCGAGCAGTACTTC	TRBV27	TRBD1	TRBJ2-7	NA
CATSDRVQDEQYF	TGTGCCACCTCGGACAGGGTACAGGACGAGCAGTACTTC	TRBV19	TRBD1	TRBJ2-7	NA
CVIGAGQGSNSNTGELFF	TGTGTCATTGGAGCGGGACAGGGCTCGAATTCGAACACCGGGGAGCTGTTTTTT	TRBV9	TRBD1	TRBJ2-2	NA
CASSQEIAGATGETQYF	TGCGCCAGCAGCCAAGAGATAGCGGGGGCTACCGGGGAGACCCAGTACTTC	TRBV4-3	TRBD2	TRBJ2-5	NA
CAIRGEQGFVHEQYF	TGTGCCATCAGGGGGGAACAGGGGTTCGTCCACGAGCAGTACTTC	TRBV10-3	TRBD1	TRBJ2-7	NA
CASSLDADGGGDTQYF	TGTGCCAGCAGCTTAGACGCGGACGGGGGTGGAGATACGCAGTATTTT	TRBV7-2	NA	TRBJ2-3	NA
CASSPRDRANEQYF	TGTGCCAGCAGTCCGCGGGACAGGGCCAACGAGCAGTACTTC	TRBV27	TRBD1	TRBJ2-7	NA
CASSPSSGGSRGYTF	TGTGCCAGCAGCCCCAGTTCAGGGGGATCACGTGGCTACACCTTC	TRBV14	TRBD1	TRBJ1-2	NA
CASSPGTSGTDTQYF	TGTGCCAGCAGCCCCGGGACTAGCGGCACAGATACGCAGTATTTT	TRBV6-4	TRBD2	TRBJ2-3	NA
CASSRTGGQGYEQYF	TGCGCCAGCAGCCGGACAGGGGGGCAGGGCTACGAGCAGTACTTC	TRBV5-1	TRBD1	TRBJ2-7	NA
CASSVAGGGYEQFF	TGTGCCAGCAGCGTAGCGGGCGGGGGTTATGAGCAGTTCTTC	TRBV9	TRBD2	TRBJ2-1	NA
CASSVNTQETQYF	TGCGCCAGCAGCGTCAACACCCAAGAGACCCAGTACTTC	TRBV5-1	NA	TRBJ2-5	NA